This TCR beta chain is from a study of cytomegalovirus exposure and HLA in healthy donors. PCR used 60 Vbeta primers and 13 Jbeta primers. Only in-frame clones appear in the TCRdb table, and some are missing; sequencing was by immunoSEQ multiplex PCR. The sample has tens of thousands of clones. V was pared by 4 bases and J by 1 base, with 6 bases of the junction left unmatched. This CDR3 region has 15 residues. CDR1 SQVTM and CDR2 ANQGSEA come from the germline V gene. This chain links TRBV29-1 with TRBJ2-1; TRBD1 matches at 8 bases. The source material was PBMCs. The sequence was collected from a man aged 30-40 years in good health and CMV-seronegative. In nucleotides, the CDR3 is TGCAGCGTTGGGGACCGGGACAGGTCCTACAATGAGCAGTTCTTC. This translates into CSVGDRDRSYNEQFF.